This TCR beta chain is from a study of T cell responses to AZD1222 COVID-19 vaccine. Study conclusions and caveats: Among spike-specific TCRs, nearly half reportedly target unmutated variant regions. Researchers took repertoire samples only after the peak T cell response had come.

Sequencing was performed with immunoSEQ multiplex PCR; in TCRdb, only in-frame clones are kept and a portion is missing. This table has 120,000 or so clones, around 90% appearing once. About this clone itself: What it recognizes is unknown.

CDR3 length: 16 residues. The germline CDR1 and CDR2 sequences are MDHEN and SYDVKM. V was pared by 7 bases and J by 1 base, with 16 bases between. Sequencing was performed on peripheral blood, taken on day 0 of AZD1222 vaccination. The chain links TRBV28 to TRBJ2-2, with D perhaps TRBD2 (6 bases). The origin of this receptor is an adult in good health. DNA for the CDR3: TGTGCCAGCAACTGGGAGGCGGCGGAGAACACCGGGGAGCTGTTTTTT. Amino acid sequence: CASNWEAAENTGELFF.